These T cell receptor beta chains were read from a single sample in a study of T cells in Graves' hyperthyroidism and ophthalmopathy. TCRdb re-called the multiplex PCR reads through MiXCR, storing one row per CDR3 protein. The sample holds some 300,000 distinct CDR3 sequences; about 15% are singletons and the top ten take roughly 33%. Sequencing was done on a sample of blood. Receptor source: a man younger than 40 with Graves' hyperthyroidism. Both conserved end residues are trimmed from each CDR3. Each record gives: CDR3 protein, V gene.

CDR3: ASSGTLWETQY
V: TRBV7-2

CDR3: ASRDSPTQPQH
V: TRBV4-1

CDR3: SVERGVGYT
V: TRBV29-1

CDR3: ASSSTANEQY
V: TRBV27

CDR3: AITGTSGYEQY
V: TRBV10-3

CDR3: ASKQGSTEETQY
V: TRBV2

CDR3: ASSPRDPLSEKLF
V: TRBV5-1

CDR3: ASSQVQGAAANEKLF
V: TRBV4-2

CDR3: ATSREQSRSYNEQF
V: TRBV15

CDR3: ASSLKGADTEAF
V: TRBV7-9